The 14 T cell receptor beta chains below all came from one sample that was sequenced in a study of T cell responses to AZD1222 COVID-19 vaccine. Assay used: immunoSEQ multiplex PCR; TCRdb lists only in-frame clones, some missing. The sample consists of more than 25,000 clones, about nine tenths of them appearing once. Sample: peripheral blood, taken on day 0 of AZD1222 vaccination. These receptor sequences come from an adult in good health.

The gene calls are TRBV28 and TRBJ2-7; weak D call: TRBD1 (6 bases). V shed 3 bases and J shed 0 bases, with 12 bases lying between them. The germline V gene has CDR1 MDHEN and CDR2 SYDVKM. This CDR3 contains 15 residues. The CDR3 loop reads CASSFGWDNSYEQYF. The DNA for the CDR3 is TGTGCCAGCAGTTTTGGTTGGGACAACTCCTACGAGCAGTACTTC.

V usage is TRBV7-3 and J usage is TRBJ2-2, with 16 positions matching TRBD2. The ends lost 5 bases at V and 6 bases at J; junction bases unmatched: 6. The V gene's germline CDR1 is SGHTA and CDR2 FQGTGA. This CDR3 contains 17 residues. The CDR3 reads CASSPSGLAGGPGELFF. Here the CDR3 DNA reads TGTGCCAGCAGCCCCTCGGGACTAGCGGGAGGGCCCGGGGAGCTGTTTTTT.

CDR3 in DNA: TGCACCAGCAGCCATGGGGATGAAAAACTGTTTTTT. Translated: CTSSHGDEKLFF. The chain employs TRBV1 and TRBJ1-4. TRBV1 is a known pseudogene. The CDR3 consists of 12 residues.

V usage is TRBV25-1 and J usage is TRBJ2-7; weak D call: TRBD2 (5 bases). This CDR3 is 11 amino acids long. Trimming took 10 bases from V and 7 from J, leaving 14 bases between them. Germline assignment: CDR1 MGHDK and CDR2 SYGVNS. CDR3 sequence reads: CATPRSGEQYF. CDR3 sequence (DNA): TGTGCCACGCCACGGAGCGGAGAGCAGTACTTC.

The rearrangement links TRBV28 to TRBJ2-1; TRBD2 matches at 12 bases. CDR3 length: 17 residues. Germline values: CDR1 MDHEN, CDR2 SYDVKM. V was clipped by 6 bases and J by 0 bases; unmatched bases: 6. CDR3 in DNA: TGTGCCAGCAGAAGTACTAGCGGGAGGCTCTCCTACAATGAGCAGTTCTTC. This translates into CASRSTSGRLSYNEQFF.

There are a few counts of this clone. The DNA for the CDR3 is TGTGCCAGTAGCGGGTGGCGGAACACTGAAGCTTTCTTT. Protein: CASSGWRNTEAFF. The chain carries TRBV19 and TRBJ1-1; D remains unclear. Per the germline V gene, CDR1 is LNHDA and CDR2 is SQIVND (reference sequence). Deletions cut 6 bases from V and 1 base from J, with 9 bases between. The CDR3 is 13 amino acids. The variable domain in full, completed from reference TRBV19 and TRBJ1-1, reads DGGITQSPKYLFRKEGQNVTLSCEQNLNHDAMYWYRQDPGQGLRLIYYSQIVNDFQKGDIAEGYSVSREKKESFPLTVTSAQKNPTAFYLCASSGWRNTEAFFGQGTRLTVV.

V gene TRBV11-2 combines with J gene TRBJ1-4; 7 positions match TRBD1. The CDR3 is 15 residues long. V lost 1 base and J lost 7; bases outside the gene matches: 6. CDR1 is SGHAT and CDR2 is FQNNGV in the germline V gene. CDR3 loop: CASSLAPRTGEKLFF. CDR3 nucleotide sequence: TGTGCCAGCAGCTTAGCGCCAAGGACAGGTGAAAAACTGTTTTTT.

The chain recombines TRBV6-2 or TRBV6-3 with TRBJ2-1; 11 bases line up with TRBD2. This CDR3 is built from 16 residues. Germline CDR1 is MNHEY and CDR2 is SVGEGT. Unmatched junction bases numbered 8, after V lost 2 bases and J lost 8 bases. The CDR3 DNA follows: TGTGCCAGCAGTTACCCTCAGACTAGCGGGGACCATGAGCAGTTCTTC. Translation: CASSYPQTSGDHEQFF.

V is TRBV4-1 and J is TRBJ2-7; weak D call: TRBD2 (5 bases). The CDR3 spans 13 residues. Per the germline V gene, CDR1 is MGHRA and CDR2 is YSYEKL. V was shortened by 4 bases and J by 3 bases, with 10 bases between the two germline ends. In nucleotides, the CDR3 is TGCGCCAGCAGCCCGGGCAGCGGCTACGAGCAGTACTTC. Translation gives CASSPGSGYEQYF.

This clone has only a few counts. This rearrangement joins TRBV6-5 to TRBJ2-1, with 8 nucleotides matching TRBD2. The CDR3 is made up of 13 amino acids. The germline V gene encodes CDR1 MNHEY and CDR2 SVGAGI. J was trimmed by 7 bases and V by 7 bases; bases with no gene match: 6. CDR3 in DNA: TGTGCCAGCATGGCTAGCGGGTCGAATGAGCAGTTCTTC. Protein: CASMASGSNEQFF.

The chain recombines TRBV7-3 with TRBJ1-5; TRBD1 matches 10 bases. This CDR3 has 16 residues. The ends lost 4 bases at V and 5 bases at J; junction bases unmatched: 8. CDR1 and CDR2 from the germline V gene are SGHTA and FQGTGA. The CDR3 spells CASSSQTGGADQPQHF. Written as DNA, the CDR3 is TGTGCCAGCAGCTCCCAGACAGGGGGCGCGGATCAGCCCCAGCATTTT. Drawing the rest from reference TRBV7-3 and TRBJ1-5, the complete variable domain is GAGVSQTPSNKVTEKGKYVELRCDPISGHTALYWYRQSLGQGPEFLIYFQGTGAADDSGLPNDRFFAVRPEGSVSTLKIQRTERGDSAVYLCASSSQTGGADQPQHFGDGTRLSIL.

This clone is judged medium-sized (0.01 to 0.1%). The chain has TRBV6-1 and TRBJ1-5, with 7 positions matching TRBD1. The CDR3 spans 14 residues. The V gene's germline CDR1 is MNHNS and CDR2 SASEGT. After removal of 5 bases from V and 4 bases from J, the junction contained 5 bases not matched to a gene. The CDR3 DNA is TGTGCCAGCAGTACAGGGGATGCGAATCAGCCCCAGCATTTT. It specifies CASSTGDANQPQHF.

V and J are TRBV20-1 and TRBJ1-2; 11 positions agree with TRBD1. Germline lookup yields CDR1 DFQATT and CDR2 SNEGSKA (reference sequence). V lost 6 bases, J lost 9 bases, and 3 bases stayed unmatched. This CDR3 is 11 amino acids long. The CDR3 DNA is TGCAGTGCCAGGGACAGGGGGAGCTACACCTTC. Residues: CSARDRGSYTF.

The CDR3 DNA follows: TGTGCCACCAGTGAAGCCGGAAGGCTGAATTCACCCCTCCACTTT. It yields the protein CATSEAGRLNSPLHF. The chain joins TRBV24-1 to TRBJ1-6, with D uncertain. CDR3 size: 15 residues. CDR1 and CDR2 (germline): KGHDR, SFDVKD. Trimming removed 4 bases at V and 7 bases at J, with 13 bases between.